Shown below are 3 T cell receptor beta chains from a single sample sequenced in a study of T-cell memory formation after mild COVID-19 (dated by TCRdb to 2020 to 2022). The method was 5' RACE. The run used an Illumina NovaSeq 6000. TCRdb trimmed public reads at Q25 via fastp, called clones via MiXCR and kept in-frame beta chains. Every entry covers one CDR3 protein and lists the most common genes and DNA from its rows. Here the sample has roughly 310,000 distinct CDR3 sequences; about 16% occur a single time. The ten largest account for 22% of the sample. Input material: PBMCs or a T cell subset sorted from them (not recorded which). These receptors all stem from a man between 18 and 29 years old who had mild COVID-19 (a few samples of this study predate the infection). The sample titles of this study are shuffled in the database, so cell type and time point are left out; the donor was told from shared clones.

This clonotype has only a few counts. The V and J genes are TRBV12-3 or TRBV12-4 and TRBJ2-3; D perhaps matches TRBD1 (5 bases). V lost 7 bases and J 9 bases, leaving 11 bases between the germline ends. The CDR3 loop spans 11 amino acids. The CDR3 bases are TGTGCCAGCACCCCTCGGACAACGCAGTATTTT. Protein: CASTPRTTQYF.

J is TRBJ2-3 and V is TRBV4-1; no reliable D call. The germline CDR1 and CDR2 sequences are MGHRA and YSYEKL. This CDR3 contains 14 residues. Trimming shortened V by 1 base and J by 2 bases, and 7 bases separated the two germline ends. In DNA form, the CDR3 reads TGCGCCAGCAGCCAAGGGCAGAACACAGATACGCAGTATTTT. Amino acid sequence: CASSQGQNTDTQYF.

The chain recombines TRBV5-1 with TRBJ1-2; perhaps TRBD1 as D (5 bases). Germline CDR1 and CDR2: SGHRS and YFSETQ. The CDR3 length is 15 residues. The V end lost 0 bases, the J end lost 0 bases, and 9 bases lay between the germline ends. This CDR3 reads CASSLGQGANYGYTF. DNA for the CDR3: TGCGCCAGCAGCTTGGGGCAGGGTGCTAACTATGGCTACACCTTC.